Shown below are 17 T cell receptor beta chains from a single sample sequenced in a study of regulatory dendritic cells for organ transplantation (dated by TCRdb to about 2017). Sorted T cell subsets were CFSE-labeled and co-cultured for 4 to 6 days with allogeneic regulatory or mature dendritic cells at a 1:10 DC:T ratio. The library was produced with the immunoSEQ multiplex PCR assay. In TCRdb, the immuneACCESS table is reduced to in-frame sequences with V and J assigned. These tables do not hold every clone; where another copy was compared, an unresolved V gene accounts for under half, and the others remain unexplained. Across this sample there are 20,000 or so clones, with approximately 85% seen only once. The ten largest clones capture 0.68% of the sample. For these TCRs, the target antigens are not known. Sample: naive CD4+ T cells from blood cultured with regulatory dendritic cells. The intended sense of this specimen's cell subset or site label: CD45RA+ naive T cells. Receptors were obtained from a human donor in good health.

This clone was recorded only once. The chain carries TRBV9 and TRBJ2-1, with TRBD2 identical over 8 bases. This CDR3 is 16 amino acids long. Per the germline V gene, CDR1 is SGDLS and CDR2 is YYNGEE. V trimming: 3 bases; J trimming: 1 base; junction bases outside the gene matches: 6. The CDR3 bases are TGTGCCAGCAGCGGAAGCGGGAGAGGATCCTACAATGAGCAGTTCTTC. Translation: CASSGSGRGSYNEQFF. Drawing the rest from reference TRBV9 and TRBJ2-1, the complete variable domain is DSGVTQTPKHLITATGQRVTLRCSPRSGDLSVYWYQQSLDQGLQFLIQYYNGEERAKGNILERFSAQQFPDLHSELNLSSLELGDSALYFCASSGSGRGSYNEQFFGPGTRLTVL.

This clone occurred a few times. CDR3 sequence reads: CASTAAGNQPQHF. In DNA form, the CDR3 reads TGTGCCAGCACCGCGGCAGGGAATCAGCCCCAGCATTTT. The rearrangement uses TRBV5-8 and TRBJ1-5; TRBD1 might be the D (5 bases). Per germline, CDR1 SGHTS and CDR2 YDEGEE. The CDR3 covers 13 residues. V lost 6 bases and J 4 bases, leaving 11 bases between the germline ends.

The V and J genes are TRBV5-1 and TRBJ2-5, with 7 bases matching TRBD1. The V gene's germline CDR1 is SGHRS and CDR2 YFSETQ. This CDR3 is built from 14 residues. Trimming cost V 6 bases and J 2 bases; bases outside gene matches: 7. CDR3: CASNLRGRQETQYF. The CDR3 nucleotides are TGCGCCAGCAACCTAAGGGGGCGTCAAGAGACCCAGTACTTC.

The chain is built from TRBV29-1 and TRBJ1-1, with D possibly matching TRBD1 (6 bases). This CDR3 region has 12 residues. V was clipped by 4 bases and J by 5 bases, with 11 bases between them. Looked up from germline, CDR1 is SQVTM and CDR2 is ANQGSEA. CDR3 sequence reads: CSVAGDWTEAFF. In DNA form, the CDR3 reads TGCAGCGTTGCAGGGGATTGGACTGAAGCTTTCTTT.

The chain has TRBV4-1 and TRBJ1-3; 7 positions agree with TRBD1. Losses at the gene ends were 4 bases for V and 3 bases for J; bases not matched to a gene: 9. Germline CDR1 reads MGHRA; CDR2 reads YSYEKL. The CDR3 has 16 residues. CDR3 sequence (DNA): TGCGCCAGCAGCCCACCCGGGACAGCACGTGGAAACACCATATATTTT. Translating gives CASSPPGTARGNTIYF.

The DNA of the CDR3 is TGTGCCAGCAGCTTAGGACTAGCGGGAGCGAAAGATACGCAGTATTTT. Translated: CASSLGLAGAKDTQYF. The chain employs TRBV11-1 and TRBJ2-3, with 12 bases fitting TRBD2. Trimming at V came to 1 base and at J to 5 bases, leaving 4 bases not matched to a gene. CDR3 length equals 16 residues. The V gene's germline CDR1 is SGHAT and CDR2 FQDESV (reference sequence).

This chain joins TRBV7-9 and TRBJ2-2, with 9 bases identical to TRBD1. Germline V CDR1 and CDR2: SEHNR, FQNEAQ (reference sequence). Trimming cost V 5 bases and J 4 bases; bases outside gene matches: 5. The CDR3 length is 15 residues. Written as DNA, the CDR3 is TGTGCCAGCAGCCTAGGGACAGGGACCACCGGGGAGCTGTTTTTT. Amino acid sequence: CASSLGTGTTGELFF.

This clone was seen only once. The CDR3 is CASSVSLEERYEQYF. Written as DNA, the CDR3 is TGTGCCAGCAGCGTTTCTCTGGAGGAAAGGTACGAGCAGTACTTC. The rearrangement links TRBV9 to TRBJ2-7; TRBD2 is a possible D gene (5 bases). Trimming removed 2 bases from V and 4 bases from J, with 16 bases in between. The CDR3 consists of 15 residues. Germline loops: CDR1 SGDLS, CDR2 YYNGEE.

V gene TRBV15 combines with J gene TRBJ2-1, with TRBD2 matching over 10 bases. J gave up 7 bases and V 9 bases, and 6 bases lay outside the gene matches. CDR3 length equals 13 residues. Germline V gene lookup returns CDR1 LNHNV and CDR2 YYDKDF (reference sequence). CDR3 sequence (DNA): TGTGCCACGTCTAGCGGGAGAGGGAATGAGCAGTTCTTC. The encoded protein is CATSSGRGNEQFF.

V is TRBV4-1 and J is TRBJ1-1, with 7 bases fitting TRBD1. The J segment lost 4 bases and the V segment lost 2 bases, leaving 13 bases of the junction unmatched. The CDR3 has 17 residues. The germline CDR1 and CDR2 sequences are MGHRA and YSYEKL. The CDR3 DNA reads TGCGCCAGCAGCCAACCTTCCGGATGGACAGGATTCACTGAAGCTTTCTTT. It codes for CASSQPSGWTGFTEAFF.

The chain combines TRBV7-9 with TRBJ1-2; D perhaps matches TRBD1 (5 bases). Germline V lookup: CDR1 SEHNR, CDR2 FQNEAQ (reference sequence). Trimming shortened V by 4 bases and J by 3 bases, and 18 bases separated the two germline ends. The CDR3 runs 16 residues. The CDR3 nucleotides read TGTGCCAGCAGCTGGGGGACGTCTCTTAGGGACTATGGCTACACCTTC. Amino acids: CASSWGTSLRDYGYTF.

The chain links TRBV6-1 to TRBJ1-5; TRBD1 agrees at 8 bases. Trimming removed 7 bases from V and 3 bases from J; junction bases left unmatched: 8. The CDR3 is made up of 15 amino acids. Germline loops: CDR1 MNHNS, CDR2 SASEGT. The DNA for the CDR3 is TGTGCCAGCAACTACGGACAGGGTACCAATCAGCCCCAGCATTTT. This encodes CASNYGQGTNQPQHF.

Concerning this clone: At one end the junction does not follow the germline gene, possibly because of a read error. J is TRBJ2-1 and V is TRBV7-7; 9 bases fit TRBD2. Germline V gene sequence: CDR1 SSHAT, CDR2 FNYEAQ (reference sequence). The CDR3 covers 15 residues. CDR3 coding DNA: TGTGCTAGCAGCCTCGCCGGCGGGGGGGCGAATGAGCAGTTCTTC. Protein sequence: CASSLAGGGANEQFF. Filled out from reference TRBV7-7 and TRBJ2-1, the complete variable domain reads GAGVSQSPRYKVTKRGQDVTLRCDPISSHATLYWYQQALGQGPEFLTYFNYEAQPDKSGLPSDRFSAERPEGSISTLTIQRTEQRDSAMYRCASSLAGGGANEQFFGPGTRLTVL.

V is TRBV23-1 and J is TRBJ1-3, with TRBD1 identical over 7 bases. TRBV23-1 falls under the ORF class, with uncertain function. This CDR3 has 18 residues. After removal of 1 base from V and 0 bases from J, the junction contained 9 bases not matched to a gene. The chain's CDR3 is CASSQCTHDRASGNTIYF. CDR3 coding DNA: TGCGCCAGCAGTCAATGCACACATGACAGGGCCTCTGGAAACACCATATATTTT.

This clone was counted once. The V call is TRBV2, the J call TRBJ2-3; TRBD2 aligns across 10 bases. The CDR3 has 14 amino acids. V trimming: 9 bases; J trimming: 2 bases; junction bases outside the gene matches: 5. Germline V gene data show CDR1 as SNHLY and CDR2 as FYNNEI. The DNA of the CDR3 is TGTGCCAGTCTAGCGGGGGTCTACACAGATACGCAGTATTTT. Amino acid sequence: CASLAGVYTDTQYF.

The chain combines TRBV7-2 with TRBJ1-2; a weak D match, TRBD1 (5 bases). CDR3 length equals 15 residues. V lost 4 bases and J 1 base, leaving 13 bases between the germline ends. Germline assignment: CDR1 SGHTA and CDR2 FQGNSA. CDR3 region: CASSSGQGINYGYTF. In nucleotides, the CDR3 is TGTGCCAGCAGCTCAGGGCAGGGTATTAACTATGGCTACACCTTC. Based on the CDR3 plus reference TRBV7-2 and TRBJ1-2, the full variable domain is GAGVSQSPSNKVTEKGKDVELRCDPISGHTALYWYRQSLGQGLEFLIYFQGNSAPDKSGLPSDRFSAERTGGSVSTLTIQRTQQEDSAVYLCASSSGQGINYGYTFGSGTRLTVV.

V usage is TRBV9 and J usage is TRBJ1-6; D is unresolved. Trimming pared 3 bases from V and 9 bases from J, leaving 13 bases between. CDR3 length: 14 residues. Germline V lookup: CDR1 SGDLS, CDR2 YYNGEE. The DNA of the CDR3 is TGTGCCAGCAGCGCCGGGAGGACTCCTTCACCCCTCCACTTT. Its protein product is CASSAGRTPSPLHF.